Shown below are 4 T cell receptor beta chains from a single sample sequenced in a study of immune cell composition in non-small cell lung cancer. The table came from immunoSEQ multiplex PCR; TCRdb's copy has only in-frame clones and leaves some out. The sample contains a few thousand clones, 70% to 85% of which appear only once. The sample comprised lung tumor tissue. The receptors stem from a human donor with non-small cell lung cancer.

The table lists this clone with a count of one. DNA of the CDR3: TGTGCCAGTCAACCAGGGGGCGGCTCCTACAATGAGCAGTTCTTC. This gives the protein CASQPGGGSYNEQFF. This chain joins TRBV28 and TRBJ2-1; 8 bases line up with TRBD1. V lost 9 bases, J lost 0 bases, and 7 bases stayed unmatched. Per the germline V gene, CDR1 is MDHEN and CDR2 is SYDVKM. The CDR3 loop spans 15 amino acids.

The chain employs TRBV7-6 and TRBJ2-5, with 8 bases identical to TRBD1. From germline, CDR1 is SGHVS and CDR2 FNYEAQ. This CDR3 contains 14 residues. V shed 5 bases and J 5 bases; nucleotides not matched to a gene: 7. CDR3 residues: CASSRWGQVETQYF. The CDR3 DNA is TGTGCCAGCAGCCGGTGGGGACAGGTGGAGACCCAGTACTTC.

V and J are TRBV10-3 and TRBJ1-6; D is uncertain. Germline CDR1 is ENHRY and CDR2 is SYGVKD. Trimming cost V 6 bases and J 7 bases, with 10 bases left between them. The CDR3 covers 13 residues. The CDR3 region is CAIRDRENSPLHF. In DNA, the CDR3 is TGTGCCATCAGGGATCGGGAAAATTCACCCCTCCACTTT.

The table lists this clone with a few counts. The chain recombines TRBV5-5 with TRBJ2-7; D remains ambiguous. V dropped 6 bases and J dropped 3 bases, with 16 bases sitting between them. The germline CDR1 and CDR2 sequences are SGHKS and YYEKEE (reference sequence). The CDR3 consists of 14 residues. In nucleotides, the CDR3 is TGTGCCAGCATCCATCGAGGCAGTTACTACGAGCAGTACTTC. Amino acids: CASIHRGSYYEQYF.